These T cell receptor beta chains were read from a single sample in a study of T-cell reconstitution after alpha-beta-depleted transplantation in children. TCRdb used MiXCR to reprocess the PCR reads, holding one entry per CDR3 protein. The table shows 700,000 to 950,000 distinct CDR3 sequences, with approximately 15% occurring only once. This material consisted of PBMCs, mostly from graft donor cells, taken 360 days after TCRalphabeta/CD19-depleted stem cell transplant. These receptor sequences come from a male patient aged 10 to 17 who had a stem cell transplant for acute lymphoblastic leukemia, so the T cells may come from the graft donor. Both conserved end residues are part of each CDR3. A D gene is named only where the DNA matches it firmly. Clone size, where shown, is once, few, many, or a class for clones that have expanded.

J,D,V,size,DNA,CDR3
TRBJ1-1,.,TRBV2,.,TGTGCCAGCAGTGAAGCGCTTTCCCCGTTGACTGAAGCTTTCTTT,CASSEALSPLTEAFF
TRBJ2-3,.,TRBV5-1,.,TGCGCCAGCAGCATACTAGGTCGATGGGGCACAGATACGCAGTATTTT,CASSILGRWGTDTQYF
TRBJ1-4,.,TRBV4-2,.,TGTGCCAGCAGCCGATCTCGCTGGGGCGGTAATGAAAAACTGTTTTTT,CASSRSRWGGNEKLFF
TRBJ2-7,.,TRBV7-8,.,TGTGCCAGCAGCTTTAAATGGGCTCTAAACGAGCAGTACTTC,CASSFKWALNEQYF
TRBJ2-2,TRBD2,TRBV2,.,TGTGCCAGCAGTGGGCTCGGGAGGAGCACCGGGGAGCTGTTTTTT,CASSGLGRSTGELFF
TRBJ1-5,TRBD1,TRBV18,few,TGTGCCAGCTCATCCACAGGGGATCCATATCAGCCCCAGCATTTT,CASSSTGDPYQPQHF
TRBJ2-1,TRBD2,TRBV5-1,.,TGCGCCAGCTTAGCGGGAATGGATGAGCAGTTCTTC,CASLAGMDEQFF
TRBJ2-3,.,TRBV29-1,.,TGCAGCGTTCAGGGCCCCACGACAGCTAGCACAGATACGCAGTATTTT,CSVQGPTTASTDTQYF
TRBJ2-1,TRBD2,TRBV5-1,.,TGCGCCAGCAGCTTGGCCCCTGGGACTAGCGATGAGCAGTTCTTC,CASSLAPGTSDEQFF
TRBJ1-6,.,TRBV6-1,few,TGTGCCAGCAGCGAGGAGCCCCGCAATTCACCCCTCCACTTT,CASSEEPRNSPLHF
TRBJ2-1,TRBD2,TRBV20-1,few,TGCAGTGCGGGGACTAGCCGGAACGGAGAGCAGTTCTTC,CSAGTSRNGEQFF
TRBJ2-7,.,TRBV5-1,.,TGCGCCAGCAGCTTGCGCCTGACACAGGGTTGGGAGCAGTACTTC,CASSLRLTQGWEQYF
TRBJ1-1,.,TRBV5-1,many,TGCGCCAGCAGCTTACGCTCGGGGAACACTGAAGCTTTCTTT,CASSLRSGNTEAFF
TRBJ2-7,.,TRBV29-1,.,TGCAGCGTTTCACAGGGGGGGGCCTACGAGCAGTACTTC,CSVSQGGAYEQYF
TRBJ2-2,.,TRBV9,.,TGTGCCAGCAGCGTAGGGGCCAGCCCGGACACCGGGGAGCTGTTTTTT,CASSVGASPDTGELFF
TRBJ2-7,TRBD2,TRBV29-1,few,TGCAGCGTTGGGGTTACGGGAGGGCCGTTAAGCCACGAGCAGTACTTC,CSVGVTGGPLSHEQYF
TRBJ2-2,TRBD1,TRBV7-9,few,TGTGCCAGCAGCTTCCCCGGGACAGGCAACACCGGGGAGCTGTTTTTT,CASSFPGTGNTGELFF
TRBJ2-7,TRBD2,TRBV24-1,few,TGTGCCACCAGTGACCCCCGGGGAGGCGGGAGTTCCTACGAGCAGTACTTC,CATSDPRGGGSSYEQYF
TRBJ2-2,.,TRBV9,few,TGTGCCAGCAGCGTAGCTGAGAACACCGGGGAGCTGTTTTTT,CASSVAENTGELFF
TRBJ1-2,.,TRBV18,few,TGTGCCAGCTCACCAGGCCCGGGGGAGTATGGCTACACCTTC,CASSPGPGEYGYTF
TRBJ2-7,.,TRBV5-1,many,TGCGCCAGCAGCCCGGGGAGTAGCAGAGCCTCCTACGAGCAGTACTTC,CASSPGSSRASYEQYF
TRBJ1-5,.,TRBV20-1,few,TGCAGTGCTAGATCAGGGCTGGATCAGCCCCAGCATTTT,CSARSGLDQPQHF
TRBJ1-2,.,TRBV24-1,few,TGTGCCACCGCGGGAACCGCACAGGGATACTATGGCTACACCTTC,CATAGTAQGYYGYTF
TRBJ2-1,TRBD1,TRBV11-2,few,TGTGCCAGCAGCTTACTACGGACAGGACCGTACAATGAGCAGTTCTTC,CASSLLRTGPYNEQFF
TRBJ2-4,.,TRBV7-9,.,TGTGCCAGCAGCCAATCTTACAGAAGTCTCGTCAAAAACATTCAGTACTTC,CASSQSYRSLVKNIQYF
TRBJ1-5,TRBD1,TRBV4-1,few,TGCGCCAGCAGCCAAGCGGGACAGGGAAACAATCAGCCCCAGCATTTT,CASSQAGQGNNQPQHF
TRBJ2-2,.,TRBV20-1,.,TGCAGTGCTCCCCCCCCAGGGAGGAACACCGGGGAGCTGTTTTTT,CSAPPPGRNTGELFF